These T cell receptor beta chains were read from a single sample in a study of shared clonotypes between healthy human individuals. TCRdb keeps only in-frame clones here, not all; method: immunoSEQ multiplex PCR. The sample shows about 2.4 million clones, 93% of them seen only once. Source material: naive CD4+ T cells from PBMCs. These receptors originate from a man younger than 30 in good health. Some clones in this sample may be carry-over from other donors' samples. CDR3s include the opening cysteine and the closing phenylalanine or tryptophan. A D gene is named only where the DNA matches it firmly. Clone size, where shown, is once, few, many, or a class for clones that have expanded.

>NA|TRBV2|12|NA|TRBJ1-2
TGTGCCAGCAGTGACAGCAACTATGGCTACACCTTC
CASSDSNYGYTF
>NA|TRBV5-4|15|TRBD2|TRBJ2-5
TGTGCCAGCAGCTTTGGCGGGAGCTTCCAAGAGACCCAGTACTTC
CASSFGGSFQETQYF
>NA|TRBV7-2|15|NA|TRBJ2-1
TGTGCCAGCAGCTTATCGGAAGCAGTTTACAATGAGCAGTTCTTC
CASSLSEAVYNEQFF
>NA|TRBV19|13|NA|TRBJ1-2
TGTGCCAGTAAAGACAGATCTAACTATGGCTACACCTTC
CASKDRSNYGYTF
>NA|TRBV7-6|20|TRBD1|TRBJ2-1
TGTGCCAGCAGCTTAGAGTGGGACAGGGGACCCGAGAGCTCCTACAATGAGCAGTTCTTC
CASSLEWDRGPESSYNEQFF
>few|TRBV7-9|14|NA|TRBJ1-4
TGTGCCAGCAGCTTAGGCCAGGGACGTGAAAAACTGTTTTTT
CASSLGQGREKLFF
>once|TRBV5-1|13|NA|TRBJ1-4
TGCGCCAGCAGTTCAGGGGCACATGAAAAACTGTTTTTT
CASSSGAHEKLFF
>NA|TRBV18|13|NA|TRBJ2-1
TGTGCCAGCTCACCACCTAGCCGGGATGAGCAGTTCTTC
CASSPPSRDEQFF
>NA|TRBV2|14|NA|TRBJ2-7
TGTGCCAGCAGTGAACAGGGCTCAAACTACGAGCAGTACTTC
CASSEQGSNYEQYF
>NA|TRBV7-9|13|NA|TRBJ2-2
TGTGCCAGCAGCTTCAGGATCACCGGGGAGCTGTTTTTT
CASSFRITGELFF
>NA|TRBV30|11|NA|TRBJ2-2
TGTGCCTGGGAGAACACCGGGGAGCTGTTTTTT
CAWENTGELFF
>NA|TRBV9|17|TRBD2|TRBJ2-3
TGTGCCAGCAGCGCGGAGGGACTAGCGGGGGGAACAGATACGCAGTATTTT
CASSAEGLAGGTDTQYF
>NA|TRBV5-5|17|NA|TRBJ2-3
TGTGCCAGCAGCCCACCCCTTTCGGGGAGTCGGCCAGATACGCAGTATTTT
CASSPPLSGSRPDTQYF
>NA|TRBV7-6|13|NA|TRBJ2-1
TGTGCCAGCAGCTTAGGACTTTACAATGAGCAGTTCTTC
CASSLGLYNEQFF
>NA|TRBV4-2|15|NA|TRBJ1-1
TGTGCCAGCAGCCAAGGGTCAGCAGGGTTGCCTGAAGCTTTCTTT
CASSQGSAGLPEAFF
>NA|TRBV6-5|12|NA|TRBJ2-1
TGTGCCAGCAGCCTTCCGGGAACGGGTCAGTTCTTC
CASSLPGTGQFF
>NA|TRBV11-1|16|NA|TRBJ2-5
TGTGCCAGCAGCTTAGGTTTCAGAGGAGCGGGAGAGACCCAGTACTTC
CASSLGFRGAGETQYF
>NA|TRBV7-9|18|NA|TRBJ2-2
TGTGCCGTCAAGGGAGTTAAAACCCCGTTCCAGAACACCGGGGAGCTGTTTTTT
CAVKGVKTPFQNTGELFF
>NA|TRBV6-1|15|NA|TRBJ2-6
TGTGCCAGCACATACAGGCCTTCTGGGGCCAACGTCCTGACTTTC
CASTYRPSGANVLTF
>once|TRBV5-4|16|TRBD2|TRBJ2-1
TGTGCCAGCAGCCCCTCGGTAGCGGGAGTCGGAGATGAGCAGTTCTTC
CASSPSVAGVGDEQFF
>once|TRBV14|15|NA|TRBJ2-7
TGTGCCAGCAGCCAAGGAAGGGGCGGTTCAGTCAAGCAGTACTTC
CASSQGRGGSVKQYF
>NA|TRBV5-4|16|TRBD1|TRBJ1-5
TGTGCCAGCAGCTTGGGGGGACAGGGGTTAAATCAGCCCCAGCATTTT
CASSLGGQGLNQPQHF
>NA|TRBV7-3|13|TRBD2|TRBJ2-2
TGTGCCAGCGGCGGGAGGGGTACCGGGGAGCTGTTTTTT
CASGGRGTGELFF
>NA|TRBV28|12|NA|TRBJ1-5
TGTGCCAGCAGCTCCCCCAATCAGCCCCAGCATTTT
CASSSPNQPQHF
>once|TRBV4-2|17|NA|TRBJ2-7
TGTGCCAGCAGCCACCCAGGGGCCCGCGCGAACCCCTACGAGCAGTACTTC
CASSHPGARANPYEQYF
>NA|TRBV18|13|NA|TRBJ2-3
TGTGCCAGCTCAAGGCACAGCACAGATACGCAGTATTTT
CASSRHSTDTQYF
>NA|TRBV5-5|18|NA|TRBJ2-2
TGTGCCAGCAGCTTGGGGCTATCAGGGGACCCTTTCGGCGGGGAGCTGTTTTTT
CASSLGLSGDPFGGELFF
>NA|TRBV5-1|14|NA|TRBJ2-7
TGCGCCAGCACGCCCACGCCGGATGGCTACGAGCAGTACTTC
CASTPTPDGYEQYF
>NA|TRBV10-3|13|NA|TRBJ1-1
TGTGCCATCAGGACCCCCGGGGGCACTGAAGCTTTCTTT
CAIRTPGGTEAFF
>NA|TRBV6-1|13|NA|TRBJ2-7
TGTGCCAGCCAGACCTCCCAGGGGATGGAGCAGTACTTC
CASQTSQGMEQYF
>once|TRBV7-2|14|NA|TRBJ2-7
TGTGCCAGCAGCGAAACCGGTCGGGGGTACGAGCAGTACTTC
CASSETGRGYEQYF
>NA|TRBV7-9|15|NA|TRBJ2-7
TGTGCCAGCAGCTTGGGGCAGGCCATTTCCTACGAGCAGTACTTC
CASSLGQAISYEQYF
>NA|TRBV18|16|NA|TRBJ1-1
TGTGCCAGCTCACCACCGTCCGGGGGCTTGAACACTGAAGCTTTCTTT
CASSPPSGGLNTEAFF
>once|TRBV20-1|11|NA|TRBJ2-3
TGCAGTGGGCGGGGAGGGGGGACGCAGTATTTT
CSGRGGGTQYF
>NA|TRBV11-2|18|TRBD2|TRBJ2-3
TGTGCCAGCAGCTTCCTGCTAGCGGGAGGAGGTGTCGCAGATACGCAGTATTTT
CASSFLLAGGGVADTQYF
>NA|TRBV19|14|NA|TRBJ2-7
TGTGCCAGTAGTATAAAGGTTTTTCCCTACGAGCAGTACTTC
CASSIKVFPYEQYF
>NA|TRBV5-1|17|NA|TRBJ2-1
TGCGCCAGCAGTCCGAGGCCGCGAGGTAGCTCCTACAATGAGCAGTTCTTC
CASSPRPRGSSYNEQFF
>NA|TRBV27|16|NA|TRBJ2-6
TGTGCCAGCAATCCGGGTGCCGGATCTGGGGCCAACGTCCTGACTTTC
CASNPGAGSGANVLTF
>NA|TRBV30|12|NA|TRBJ2-5
TGTGCCTGGACCGCTTCCCAAGAGACCCAGTACTTC
CAWTASQETQYF
>once|TRBV6-1|15|TRBD2|TRBJ2-3
TGTGCCAGCACTCTCACCAGGGACTACTCCGATACGCAGTATTTT
CASTLTRDYSDTQYF
>few|TRBV2|14|TRBD1|TRBJ1-5
TGTGCCAGCAGCGACAGGGTAGATAATCAGCCCCAGCATTTT
CASSDRVDNQPQHF
>NA|TRBV7-3|15|NA|TRBJ1-3
TGTGCCAGCAGCTTAAGTGCTGGGGGTGGAAACACCATATATTTT
CASSLSAGGGNTIYF
>NA|TRBV12-5|17|TRBD2|TRBJ2-3
TGTGCTAGTGGTTTGGTAACGGGAGGGTCCATTGGAGATACGCAGTATTTT
CASGLVTGGSIGDTQYF
>NA|TRBV2|12|NA|TRBJ2-7
TGTGCCAGCAAGGGGATAAACTACGAGCAGTACTTC
CASKGINYEQYF